The 18 T cell receptor beta chains listed next were all sequenced from one sample in a study of T-cell reconstitution after alpha-beta-depleted transplantation in children. Unique molecular identifiers were incorporated into the prepared TCRbeta library. TCRdb re-called the PCR reads through MiXCR, storing one row per CDR3 protein. The sample shows around 300,000 distinct CDR3 sequences, 23% of them seen only once. Material: PBMCs, mostly from graft donor cells, obtained 180 days after TCRalphabeta/CD19-depleted stem cell transplant. Source of these receptors: a male patient aged 10 to 17 who had a stem cell transplant for acute lymphoblastic leukemia, so the T cells may come from the graft donor.

Only a few counts were recorded for this clonotype. The rearrangement links TRBV5-6 to TRBJ2-2; D is unclear. V shed 3 bases and J shed 5 bases, with 11 bases lying between them. Germline V gene data show CDR1 as SGHDT and CDR2 as YYEEEE. This CDR3 has 14 amino acids. The CDR3 nucleotides are TGTGCCAGCAGCTGGGGTCTGAGAACCGGGGAGCTGTTTTTT. This translates into CASSWGLRTGELFF.

This clonotype was recorded many times. The chain is built from TRBV6-2 or TRBV6-3 and TRBJ2-1, with 7 nucleotides matching TRBD1. Germline CDR1 reads MNHEY; CDR2 reads SVGEGT. The CDR3 is 17 residues long. V was clipped by 7 bases and J by 0 bases; unmatched bases: 12. CDR3 region: CASNRRGTDPSYNEQFF. The CDR3 DNA reads TGTGCCAGCAACCGAAGGGGGACAGACCCCTCCTACAATGAGCAGTTCTTC.

The chain joins TRBV12-3 or TRBV12-4 to TRBJ1-2, with 11 bases matching TRBD1. After removal of 6 bases from V and 2 bases from J, the junction contained 5 bases not matched to a gene. This CDR3 has 15 amino acids. The CDR3 nucleotides are TGTGCCAGCAGCCCGGGACAGGGGGGGAACTATGGCTACACCTTC. It yields the protein CASSPGQGGNYGYTF.

There are a few counts of this clonotype. This chain joins TRBV4-1 and TRBJ2-1; D is undetermined. The CDR3 has 13 amino acids. Per germline, CDR1 MGHRA and CDR2 YSYEKL. With 5 bases removed from V and 8 bases from J, the gap between germline ends came to 13 bases. DNA for the CDR3: TGCGCCAGCAGCTACGGGCCGTTCGATGAGCAGTTCTTC. The encoded protein is CASSYGPFDEQFF.

This clonotype was picked up a small number of times. V gene TRBV4-1 combines with J gene TRBJ1-3; the D gene is possibly TRBD1 (5 bases). Germline assignment: CDR1 MGHRA and CDR2 YSYEKL. V was pared by 2 bases and J by 3 bases, with 14 bases between. The CDR3 runs 16 residues. CDR3 sequence: CASSQQGRASGNTIYF. CDR3 in DNA: TGCGCCAGCAGCCAACAAGGCAGGGCTAGTGGAAACACCATATATTTT.

This clonotype has a handful of counts. V gene TRBV5-1 combines with J gene TRBJ2-7; D is perhaps TRBD2 (6 bases). The germline gives CDR1 SGHRS, CDR2 YFSETQ. This CDR3 has 13 residues. Trimming took 9 bases from V and 7 from J, leaving 20 bases between them. The CDR3 spells CATSPTSSVEQYF. In DNA form, the CDR3 reads TGCGCCACCTCTCCTACTAGCAGTGTTGAGCAGTACTTC. Drawing the rest from reference TRBV5-1 and TRBJ2-7, the complete variable domain is KAGVTQTPRYLIKTRGQQVTLSCSPISGHRSVSWYQQTPGQGLQFLFEYFSETQRNKGNFPGRFSGRQFSNSRSEMNVSTLELGDSALYLCATSPTSSVEQYFGPGTRLTVT.

Only a few counts were recorded for this clonotype. The J gene is TRBJ2-3, the V gene TRBV5-1, with a tentative D call TRBD1 (6 bases). The CDR3 contains 14 residues. Germline CDR1 SGHRS, CDR2 YFSETQ. V was clipped by 5 bases and J by 2 bases, with 12 bases between them. CDR3 sequence reads: CASRYTGTTDTQYF. The DNA for the CDR3 is TGCGCCAGCAGGTACACAGGGACCACAGATACGCAGTATTTT.

This rearrangement joins TRBV29-1 to TRBJ2-3; D may match TRBD1 or TRBD2 (6 bases each). The germline CDR1 and CDR2 sequences are SQVTM and ANQGSEA. V was trimmed by 3 bases and J by 4 bases, leaving 14 bases between them. The CDR3 sequence is 14 residues long. The CDR3 DNA is TGCAGCGTTGAGTTTGGGGGGCCCGCAGATACGCAGTATTTT. Translated, it gives CSVEFGGPADTQYF.

The sample holds a few counts of this clonotype. The chain uses TRBV11-2 and TRBJ2-2; D gene unclear. Trimming shortened V by 1 base and J by 1 base, and 13 bases separated the two germline ends. Germline assignment: CDR1 SGHAT and CDR2 FQNNGV. The CDR3 length is 17 residues. The CDR3 here is CASSLAFGTQNTGELFF. The CDR3 coding sequence is TGTGCCAGCAGCTTAGCTTTCGGCACTCAGAACACCGGGGAGCTGTTTTTT.

This clonotype came up a few times. The chain employs TRBV29-1 and TRBJ1-1; TRBD1 aligns across 7 bases. The CDR3 runs to 13 residues. J gave up 1 base and V 7 bases, and 6 bases lay outside the gene matches. Per the germline V gene, CDR1 is SQVTM and CDR2 is ANQGSEA. Here the CDR3 reads CSGSPGGNTEAFF. The CDR3 DNA sequence: TGCAGCGGAAGTCCAGGGGGGAACACTGAAGCTTTCTTT. The full variable domain, with the rest looked up from reference TRBV29-1 and TRBJ1-1, is SAVISQKPSRDICQRGTSLTIQCQVDSQVTMMFWYRQQPGQSLTLIATANQGSEATYESGFVIDKFPISRPNLTFSTLTVSNMSPEDSSIYLCSGSPGGNTEAFFGQGTRLTVV.

This sequence joins TRBV7-9 and TRBJ2-7; possibly TRBD2 for D (6 bases). V lost 3 bases, J lost 1 base, and 16 bases lay in between. This CDR3 region has 16 residues. CDR1 SEHNR and CDR2 FQNEAQ come from the germline V gene (reference sequence). CDR3 sequence: CASSFFGDGGSYEQYF. In nucleotides, the CDR3 is TGTGCCAGCAGCTTTTTCGGGGACGGGGGTTCCTACGAGCAGTACTTC.

V gene TRBV7-9 combines with J gene TRBJ2-7; TRBD2 matches 7 bases. Per germline, CDR1 SEHNR and CDR2 FQNEAQ (reference sequence). The CDR3 has 14 residues. V shed 8 bases, J shed 3 bases, and the junction held 10 bases outside the gene matches. The chain's CDR3 is CASGEGREFYEQYF. The CDR3 bases are TGTGCCAGCGGGGAGGGGCGGGAGTTCTACGAGCAGTACTTC.

This clonotype was picked up many times. The V gene is TRBV29-1, the J gene TRBJ2-2; 9 bases fit TRBD2. Trimming removed 6 bases from V and 1 base from J; junction bases left unmatched: 12. CDR3 length equals 17 residues. In germline, CDR1 is SQVTM, CDR2 ANQGSEA. The CDR3 DNA sequence: TGCAGCGTGGAGGGCCTAGCGGGAACCTGGAACACCGGGGAGCTGTTTTTT. This translates into CSVEGLAGTWNTGELFF.

This sequence joins TRBV7-3 and TRBJ2-1, with TRBD1 matching over 8 bases. The CDR3 has 13 residues. V trimming: 5 bases; J trimming: 10 bases; junction bases outside the gene matches: 7. CDR1 is SGHTA, CDR2 FQGTGA, per germline. The CDR3 loop is CASSPTGVGEQFF. The CDR3 DNA reads as TGTGCCAGCAGCCCGACAGGGGTCGGGGAGCAGTTCTTC.

This clonotype was recorded a few times. The rearrangement uses TRBV6-1 and TRBJ2-5; 8 nucleotides align to TRBD1. Germline V CDR1 and CDR2: MNHNS, SASEGT. This CDR3 is 14 amino acids long. Unmatched junction bases numbered 6, after V lost 4 bases and J lost 5 bases. CDR3 bases: TGTGCCAGCAGTGGACAGGGGAGCGGGGAGACCCAGTACTTC. Translating it yields CASSGQGSGETQYF.

The gene calls are TRBV6-2 or TRBV6-3 and TRBJ2-2; D is perhaps TRBD2 (6 bases). The CDR3 has 15 amino acids. V lost 10 bases and J lost 4, with 19 bases in between. Germline values: CDR1 MNHEY, CDR2 SVGEGT. CDR3 region: CAILGGGPGTGELFF. The DNA of the CDR3 is TGTGCCATCCTGGGTGGAGGGCCGGGCACCGGGGAGCTGTTTTTT.

In DNA, the CDR3 is TGCAGTGCTAGAAGGGGGCCTAGCACAGATACGCAGTATTTT. Its protein is CSARRGPSTDTQYF. V and J are TRBV20-1 and TRBJ2-3; the match to TRBD1 covers 7 bases. V lost 2 bases to trimming and J lost 0 bases; unmatched junction nucleotides: 2. The CDR3 has 14 amino acids. The germline gives CDR1 DFQATT, CDR2 SNEGSKA (reference sequence).

Here the CDR3 reads CASGQGVWDTQYF. CDR3 DNA sequence: TGCGCCAGCGGACAGGGGGTTTGGGATACGCAGTATTTT. The chain recombines TRBV5-1 with TRBJ2-3; 10 nucleotides line up with TRBD1. The CDR3 has 13 residues. The J segment lost 6 bases and the V segment lost 7 bases, leaving 5 bases of the junction unmatched. The germline gives CDR1 SGHRS, CDR2 YFSETQ.